Sequencing of this T cell receptor beta chain was carried out in a study of T cells in tuberculosis. This sample's time point: new active TB diagnosis, blood taken before or within 7 days of starting treatment. Repertoires were generated with immunoSEQ multiplex PCR, while TCRdb's copy carries only in-frame clones and drops some. The table shows 29,000 or so clones, with 92% occurring only once. The TCR sequence derives from an adult with tuberculosis. The source was PBMCs, collected at tuberculosis diagnosis.

This CDR3 is CASSSTGREQFF. CDR3 in DNA: TGTGCCAGCAGCTCTACAGGGCGTGAGCAGTTCTTC. The V and J genes are TRBV7-3 and TRBJ2-1, with a tentative D call TRBD1 (6 bases). Germline V gene data show CDR1 as SGHTA and CDR2 as FQGTGA. The V end was cut by 4 bases, the J end by 9 bases, with 10 bases between. The CDR3 sequence is 12 residues long.